The 32 T cell receptor beta chains presented below share a single source sample, sequenced in a study of identical twins. MiXCR was run by TCRdb on the 5' RACE reads, yielding one entry per CDR3 protein. Among 400,000 to 650,000 distinct CDR3 sequences listed, less than 25% were seen once. This sample was shared with a second study, whose subject was T cells expressing NK-cell markers.

The sample taken for sequencing was CD4+ T cells sorted from blood. These receptors all come from a woman younger than 30 in good health.

The CDR3 DNA reads as TGTGCCACCTCGAAGCCCCCCACAGATACGCAGTATTTT. Translating it yields CATSKPPTDTQYF. This rearrangement joins TRBV10-3 to TRBJ2-3, with D uncertain. V lost 10 bases, J lost 2 bases, and 13 bases lay in between. CDR1 is ENHRY, CDR2 SYGVKD, per germline. CDR3 size: 13 residues.

The chain combines TRBV28 with TRBJ2-7; D might be TRBD1 or TRBD2, each matching 6 bases. Trimming removed 5 bases at V and 6 bases at J, with 11 bases between. This CDR3 is built from 12 residues. Looked up from germline, CDR1 is MDHEN and CDR2 is SYDVKM. The CDR3 sequence is CASSMGGGEQYF. The CDR3 DNA reads TGTGCCAGCAGTATGGGGGGCGGCGAGCAGTACTTC.

This clonotype has a handful of counts. This chain's CDR3 is CSAATPYGYTF. DNA for the CDR3: TGCAGTGCCGCGACACCTTATGGCTACACCTTC. The J gene is TRBJ1-2, the V gene TRBV20-1; D is uncertain. CDR3 length: 11 residues. The germline V and J ends were trimmed by 6 bases and 5 bases, with 10 bases remaining between them. Germline CDR1 reads DFQATT; CDR2 reads SNEGSKA (reference sequence).

The chain uses TRBV9 and TRBJ2-7; D tentatively fits TRBD1 or TRBD2 (5 bases each). In germline, CDR1 is SGDLS, CDR2 YYNGEE. The germline V and J ends were trimmed by 4 bases and 2 bases, with 16 bases remaining between them. The CDR3 loop spans 15 amino acids. The CDR3 DNA follows: TGTGCCAGCAGCTCCCGTGGGACGGATACCTACGAGCAGTACTTC. It specifies CASSSRGTDTYEQYF.

The rearrangement joins TRBV3-1 to TRBJ2-4, with 7 positions matching TRBD2. Germline V lookup: CDR1 LGHDT, CDR2 YNNKEL (reference sequence). The length of the CDR3 is 16 residues. Trimming at V came to 1 base and at J to 7 bases, leaving 10 bases not matched to a gene. The CDR3 sequence is CASSQGGAGSQNIQYF. CDR3 sequence (DNA): TGTGCCAGCAGCCAAGGTGGAGCGGGGAGCCAGAACATTCAGTACTTC.

V usage is TRBV5-1 and J usage is TRBJ2-1, with D unresolved. Germline CDR1 and CDR2: SGHRS and YFSETQ. The CDR3 extends over 14 amino acids. Trimming shortened V by 0 bases and J by 7 bases, and 11 bases separated the two germline ends. The CDR3 nucleotides are TGCGCCAGCAGCTTGGGGCAGGCTATGAATGAGCAGTTCTTC. It specifies CASSLGQAMNEQFF.

This clonotype occurred a few times. V gene TRBV9 combines with J gene TRBJ2-5; D may be TRBD2 (6 bases). Germline-derived CDR1 and CDR2 are SGDLS and YYNGEE. CDR3 length: 15 amino acids. Trimming shortened V by 2 bases and J by 1 base, and 12 bases separated the two germline ends. As DNA, the CDR3 is TGTGCCAGCAGCGTCTCGGGGCGGGGCCAAGAGACCCAGTACTTC. Its translation: CASSVSGRGQETQYF.

This clonotype appeared a single time. The genes are TRBV10-3 and TRBJ2-1, with 10 bases identical to TRBD2. The ends lost 7 bases at V and 7 bases at J; junction bases unmatched: 4. CDR3 length equals 13 residues. Per germline, CDR1 ENHRY and CDR2 SYGVKD. CDR3 nucleotide sequence: TGTGCCATCACCGAGCGGGAGGGGAATGAGCAGTTCTTC. It specifies CAITEREGNEQFF.

This clonotype was observed many times. V gene TRBV3-1 combines with J gene TRBJ1-6, with D perhaps matching TRBD1 (6 bases). Germline CDR1 reads LGHDT; CDR2 reads YNNKEL (reference sequence). The germline V and J ends were trimmed by 1 base and 10 bases, with 17 bases remaining between them. This CDR3 comprises 16 residues. CDR3 in DNA: TGTGCCAGCAGCCAAGCCCGGACGGGGGGCGGATCACCCCTCCACTTT. Translating it yields CASSQARTGGGSPLHF. Full variable domain (remainder filled in from reference TRBV3-1 and TRBJ1-6): DTAVSQTPKYLVTQMGNDKSIKCEQNLGHDTMYWYKQDSKKFLKIMFSYNNKELIINETVPNRFSPKSPDKAHLNLHINSLELGDSAVYFCASSQARTGGGSPLHFGNGTRLTVT.

The rearrangement joins TRBV9 to TRBJ2-5; 12 nucleotides line up with TRBD2. CDR3 size: 15 residues. CDR1 and CDR2 (germline): SGDLS, YYNGEE. J was trimmed by 1 base and V by 6 bases; bases with no gene match: 4. DNA for the CDR3: TGTGCCAGCACCCTAGCGGGGGGGTTCCAAGAGACCCAGTACTTC. Its translation is CASTLAGGFQETQYF.

This clonotype has just a few counts. This chain connects TRBV4-3 to TRBJ2-7; D is unclear. The V gene's germline CDR1 is LGHNA and CDR2 YSLEER. The germline V and J ends were trimmed by 4 bases and 0 bases, with 13 bases remaining between them. This CDR3 has 15 residues. The CDR3 DNA reads TGCGCCAGCAGCCGACTTTACTCCAGCTCCTACGAGCAGTACTTC. Its protein is CASSRLYSSSYEQYF.

This clonotype came up once. This sequence may be a read error, since a much larger clone differs from it by one base. V is TRBV5-1 and J is TRBJ1-2, with D uncertain. Trimming took 4 bases from V and 2 from J, leaving 9 bases between them. Germline CDR1 is SGHRS and CDR2 is YFSETQ. The CDR3 is 13 amino acids. The CDR3 loop is CASSADGNYGYTF. CDR3 in DNA: TGCGCCAGCAGCGCGGACGGAAACTATGGCTACACCTTC.

J is TRBJ1-1 and V is TRBV6-5, with D unclear. Germline V gene data show CDR1 as MNHEY and CDR2 as SVGAGI. The CDR3 has 14 amino acids. V dropped 4 bases and J dropped 3 bases, with 12 bases sitting between them. As DNA, the CDR3 is TGTGCCAGCAGTTCCAGATTGAAGTACACTGAAGCTTTCTTT. Protein: CASSSRLKYTEAFF.

This clonotype was observed at least ten times. The chain recombines TRBV7-2 with TRBJ2-2; D may be TRBD2 (5 bases). The CDR3 extends over 15 amino acids. The germline gives CDR1 SGHTA, CDR2 FQGNSA. Trimming took off 5 bases at V and 3 bases at J, with 13 bases between the two ends. The CDR3 DNA follows: TGTGCCAGCAGCCTGGCTACTAGATACACCGGGGAGCTGTTTTTT. Translation gives CASSLATRYTGELFF.

This chain joins TRBV18 and TRBJ1-2, with TRBD1 matching 9 bases. The germline V gene has CDR1 KGHSH and CDR2 LQKENI. J lost 3 bases, V lost 0 bases, and 8 bases had no gene match. The CDR3 runs to 17 residues. The CDR3 is CASSPPGGQGNDYGYTF. As DNA, the CDR3 is TGTGCCAGCTCACCACCGGGTGGACAGGGGAATGACTATGGCTACACCTTC.

The CDR3 loop reads CASSVSGSDGNIQYF. CDR3 in DNA: TGTGCCAGCAGCGTTTCGGGGTCGGATGGGAACATTCAGTACTTC. The gene calls are TRBV9 and TRBJ2-4; tentatively, D is TRBD2 (5 bases). From germline, CDR1 is SGDLS and CDR2 YYNGEE. The V gene lost 2 bases and the J gene lost 7 bases, with 16 bases spanning the gap. There are 15 residues in the CDR3.

The chain employs TRBV7-2 and TRBJ1-2; perhaps TRBD1 as D (6 bases). The ends were cut back, 5 bases at V and 2 bases at J, with 21 bases in the middle. The CDR3 extends over 17 amino acids. Germline V gene data show CDR1 as SGHTA and CDR2 as FQGNSA. The CDR3: CASSLPGGASKNYGYTF. CDR3 bases: TGTGCCAGCAGCCTACCTGGGGGGGCGTCGAAAAACTATGGCTACACCTTC.

The V and J genes are TRBV12-3 or TRBV12-4 and TRBJ1-6; D perhaps matches TRBD1 (5 bases). V was shortened by 3 bases and J by 7 bases, with 13 bases between the two germline ends. The CDR3 loop spans 15 amino acids. The CDR3 nucleotides are TGTGCCAGCAGTTTGTCGGGACGGAGCAATTCACCCCTCCACTTT. Encoded protein: CASSLSGRSNSPLHF.

This clonotype was counted a few times. V usage is TRBV27 and J usage is TRBJ1-2; 8 bases fit TRBD1. The CDR3 length is 15 residues. Germline values: CDR1 MNHEY, CDR2 SMNVEV (reference sequence). With 2 bases clipped from V and 7 bases from J, the junction kept 9 bases outside the gene matches. The CDR3 nucleotides read TGTGCCAGCAGTTTAAACCGGGACAGGAGTGGTGGCTACACCTTC. Its translation is CASSLNRDRSGGYTF.

The chain joins TRBV15 to TRBJ2-3; TRBD1 aligns across 8 bases. Germline CDR1 and CDR2: LNHNV and YYDKDF (reference sequence). The CDR3 runs 17 residues. V shed 1 base and J 4 bases; nucleotides not matched to a gene: 10. As DNA, the CDR3 is TGTGCCACCAGCAGAGGAGGGGCAGGGGGCGCGGCAGATACGCAGTATTTT. Translating gives CATSRGGAGGAADTQYF.

This clonotype appeared many times. The V and J genes are TRBV20-1 and TRBJ1-3; 9 positions match TRBD1. The CDR3 consists of 14 residues. The germline V gene encodes CDR1 DFQATT and CDR2 SNEGSKA (reference sequence). V gave up 5 bases and J gave up 8 bases; unmatched junction bases: 10. DNA of the CDR3: TGCAGTGCTGACCTCTCGGGACAGGGCGACACCATATATTTT. Translated, it gives CSADLSGQGDTIYF.

V is TRBV11-3 and J is TRBJ2-7, with a possible D match to TRBD1 (6 bases). Germline-derived CDR1 and CDR2 are SGHNT and YENEEA. The CDR3 has 14 amino acids. V was trimmed by 3 bases and J by 4 bases, leaving 13 bases between them. CDR3 nucleotide sequence: TGTGCCAGCAGCTTGTTCTCAGGGGCTTACGAGCAGTACTTC. Translating it yields CASSLFSGAYEQYF.

V usage is TRBV20-1 and J usage is TRBJ1-2, with 8 bases lining up with TRBD1. CDR1 and CDR2 from the germline V gene are DFQATT and SNEGSKA (reference sequence). Trimming removed 3 bases from V and 4 bases from J; junction bases left unmatched: 7. The CDR3 covers 14 residues. The CDR3 spells CSASPGQGLYGYTF. CDR3 coding DNA: TGCAGTGCTAGTCCTGGACAGGGACTCTATGGCTACACCTTC.

This sequence joins TRBV3-1 and TRBJ1-4; D possibly corresponds to TRBD1 (5 bases). The germline gives CDR1 LGHDT, CDR2 YNNKEL (reference sequence). V lost 8 bases, J lost 8 bases, and 18 bases lay in between. This CDR3 has 14 residues. In DNA form, the CDR3 reads TGTGCCAGCGGTCAACGAGGGGCGGAGGAAAAACTGTTTTTT. Translation: CASGQRGAEEKLFF.

The rearrangement uses TRBV7-6 and TRBJ2-1; D gene uncertain. V was shortened by 5 bases and J by 12 bases, with 14 bases between the two germline ends. CDR1 and CDR2 (germline): SGHVS, FNYEAQ. CDR3 length: 12 amino acids. The CDR3 reads CASSNSSSAQFF. The CDR3 bases are TGTGCCAGCAGCAACTCTAGTTCTGCGCAGTTCTTC.

Only a few counts were recorded for this clonotype. This chain links TRBV18 with TRBJ1-5, with 9 bases that match TRBD1. The CDR3 is 17 residues long. Trimming cost V 4 bases and J 5 bases; bases outside gene matches: 12. CDR1 is KGHSH and CDR2 is LQKENI in the germline V gene. CDR3 nucleotides: TGTGCCAGCTCACTAAACAGGGGGCGATTATCCTATCAGCCCCAGCATTTT. This codes for CASSLNRGRLSYQPQHF.

The genes are TRBV20-1 and TRBJ2-7, with TRBD1 identical over 8 bases. Looked up from germline, CDR1 is DFQATT and CDR2 is SNEGSKA (reference sequence). The ends lost 4 bases at V and 1 base at J; junction bases unmatched: 3. This CDR3 contains 13 residues. As DNA, the CDR3 is TGCAGTGCTAACAGGGGGATTTCCTACGAGCAGTACTTC. Its translation: CSANRGISYEQYF.

The V call is TRBV7-2, the J call TRBJ2-1, with D uncertain. The germline gives CDR1 SGHTA, CDR2 FQGNSA. V lost 1 base and J lost 10, with 11 bases in between. CDR3 size: 13 residues. CDR3 nucleotide sequence: TGTGCCAGCAGCTTAGATCCCGAAGGGGAGCAGTTCTTC. Translation gives CASSLDPEGEQFF. Complete variable domain (other parts from reference TRBV7-2 and TRBJ2-1): GAGVSQSPSNKVTEKGKDVELRCDPISGHTALYWYRQSLGQGLEFLIYFQGNSAPDKSGLPSDRFSAERTGGSVSTLTIQRTQQEDSAVYLCASSLDPEGEQFFGPGTRLTVL.

The chain links TRBV20-1 to TRBJ2-3, with a weak D call TRBD2 (6 bases). From germline, CDR1 is DFQATT and CDR2 SNEGSKA (reference sequence). V was trimmed by 3 bases and J by 6 bases, leaving 16 bases between them. There are 14 residues in the CDR3. The CDR3 spells CSASGRKRLDTQYF. The CDR3 nucleotides are TGCAGTGCTAGTGGGAGGAAACGTTTGGATACGCAGTATTTT.

Written as DNA, the CDR3 is TGTGCCAGCAGTTACTCTTCCAGGGGGCGAAGTAGTGAGCAGTTCTTC. Protein sequence: CASSYSSRGRSSEQFF. This chain connects TRBV6-5 to TRBJ2-1; 8 positions agree with TRBD1. V shed 0 bases, J shed 9 bases, and the junction held 10 bases outside the gene matches. The CDR3 sequence is 16 residues long. Germline-derived CDR1 and CDR2 are MNHEY and SVGAGI.

The chain uses TRBV20-1 and TRBJ1-1, with 8 bases fitting TRBD1. Germline V gene lookup returns CDR1 DFQATT and CDR2 SNEGSKA (reference sequence). This CDR3 contains 11 residues. V gave up 6 bases and J gave up 5 bases; unmatched junction bases: 2. CDR3 DNA sequence: TGCAGTGCAGGGACAGGAACTGAAGCTTTCTTT. It is translated as CSAGTGTEAFF.

V and J are TRBV7-2 and TRBJ2-1; 7 nucleotides line up with TRBD1. The junction had 7 bases not matched to a gene; V was cut back by 2 bases and J by 9 bases. Germline values: CDR1 SGHTA, CDR2 FQGNSA. The CDR3 covers 14 residues. The CDR3 region is CASSLRMTGSEQFF. In nucleotides, the CDR3 is TGTGCCAGCAGCTTAAGGATGACAGGGAGTGAGCAGTTCTTC.